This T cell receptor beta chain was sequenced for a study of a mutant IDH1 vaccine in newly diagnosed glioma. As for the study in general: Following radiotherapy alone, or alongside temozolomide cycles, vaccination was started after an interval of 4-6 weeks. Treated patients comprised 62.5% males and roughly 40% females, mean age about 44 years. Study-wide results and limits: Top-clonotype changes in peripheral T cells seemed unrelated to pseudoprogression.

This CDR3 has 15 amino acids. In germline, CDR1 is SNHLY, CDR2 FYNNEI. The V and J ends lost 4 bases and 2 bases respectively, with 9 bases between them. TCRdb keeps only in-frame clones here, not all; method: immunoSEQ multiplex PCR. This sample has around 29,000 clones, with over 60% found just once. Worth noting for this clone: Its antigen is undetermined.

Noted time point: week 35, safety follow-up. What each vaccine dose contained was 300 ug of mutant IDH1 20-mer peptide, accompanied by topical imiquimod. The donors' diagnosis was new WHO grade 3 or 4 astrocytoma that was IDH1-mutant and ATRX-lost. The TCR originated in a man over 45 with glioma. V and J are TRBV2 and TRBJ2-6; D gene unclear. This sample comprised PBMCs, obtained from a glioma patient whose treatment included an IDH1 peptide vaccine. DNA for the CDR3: TGTGCCAGCAGTGTAGGGCAGGCTGGGGCCAACGTCCTGACTTTC. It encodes CASSVGQAGANVLTF.